The clone carrying this TCR beta chain was recorded once. Antigen: not known. This specimen comes from a study of T cell responses to AZD1222 COVID-19 vaccine. TCRdb's copy holds only in-frame clones and misses some; the assay was immunoSEQ multiplex PCR. Of over 85,000 clones listed, 85% to 95% were seen once; the top ten hold roughly 7.6%. The germline CDR1 and CDR2 sequences are SEHNR and FQNEAQ (reference sequence). V was shortened by 1 base and J by 10 bases, with 10 bases between the two germline ends. The CDR3 spans 12 residues. Findings and limits, study-wide: Clonal diversity may have been underestimated in mostly white British donors.

Material: peripheral blood, obtained on day 0 of AZD1222 vaccination. This chain uses TRBV7-9 with TRBJ1-1; D unresolved. This receptor was taken from an adult in good health. CDR3 region: CASSLGAGVAFF. The CDR3 nucleotides read TGTGCCAGCAGCTTAGGGGCGGGCGTAGCTTTCTTT.